The entry that follows covers one TCR beta chain sequence. Original handling: Estimated nucleated cell counts came from reference gene primer amplification. Profiled with immunoSEQ multiplex PCR; TCRdb holds only in-frame clones, not every one. The V and J calls and clone size are taken from that table; D and trimming were inferred from the DNA. The sample lists about 190,000 clones; around 80% were seen once. This sample stems from a study of blood T cell repertoires in COVID-19. In the study overall: Some COVID-19 samples were acute and others convalescent; all came from the United States, Italy and Spain. The cDNA or gDNA used as material had been derived from T cells, B-cell-depleted T cells, or PBMCs.

The J segment lost 5 bases and the V segment lost 8 bases, leaving 5 bases of the junction unmatched. CDR1 and CDR2 from the germline V gene are MNHEY and SVGAGI. The CDR3 contains 13 residues. The gene calls are TRBV6-5 and TRBJ1-4; the match to TRBD1 covers 7 bases. Sequenced material: peripheral blood. This TCR was recovered from a human donor in a cohort sampled during active COVID-19. CDR3 bases: TGTGCCAGCGAGGGGGCCGAGAATGAAAAACTGTTTTTT. Protein: CASEGAENEKLFF.